This TCR beta chain was sequenced during a study of identical twins. Broader study findings: A lower insertion count was a feature of abundant cord blood beta clonotypes, with no such feature in memory repertoires. Analyses of zero insertions could be partly confounded by invariant MAIT and iNKT cells.

Only a few counts were recorded for this clonotype. The antigen is unknown. Germline trimming cut 0 bases from V and 3 bases from J; bases unmatched to any gene: 10. CDR3 length: 17 residues. Looked up from germline, CDR1 is SGHTS and CDR2 is YDEGEE. MiXCR, run by TCRdb on the 5' RACE reads, gives a single entry per CDR3 protein. Altogether about 300,000 distinct CDR3 sequences are present, 9% to 15% being singletons, with the ten largest covering approximately 7.9%. A further study also used this sample, focusing on yellow fever vaccine responses in identical twins. That paper states: In identical twins, vaccine T cell responses appeared partly shared and partly individual.

The sequence was obtained from a woman younger than 35 in good health. V gene TRBV5-8 combines with J gene TRBJ2-7, with 9 bases that match TRBD1. Sample: CD8+ T cells sorted from blood. Written as DNA, the CDR3 is TGTGCCAGCAGCTTGGTCAGGACAGGGGATCACATCTACGAGCAGTACGTC. This translates into CASSLVRTGDHIYEQYV.